These 11 T cell receptor beta chains came from one sample sequenced in a study of T cell responses to AZD1222 COVID-19 vaccine. Clones were read by immunoSEQ multiplex PCR, and TCRdb kept only the in-frame ones, dropping some. The repertoire holds 100,000 to 150,000 clones, with roughly 92% as singletons. This material consisted of peripheral blood, taken on day 0 of AZD1222 vaccination. Source of these receptors: an adult in good health.

In its sample, this clone was seen once. This chain uses TRBV7-2 with TRBJ1-2, with D possibly TRBD1 on 5 matching bases. The CDR3 sequence is 13 residues long. CDR1 and CDR2 from the germline V gene are SGHTA and FQGNSA. Trimming shortened V by 5 bases and J by 3 bases, and 10 bases separated the two germline ends. In nucleotides, the CDR3 is TGTGCCAGCAGCCTACAGGTCTACTATGGCTACACCTTC. It is translated as CASSLQVYYGYTF.

In this sample, this clone turned up once. This chain links TRBV6-6 with TRBJ1-1, with D unclear. The V gene's germline CDR1 is MNHNY and CDR2 SVGAGI (reference sequence). V was pared by 5 bases and J by 1 base, with 17 bases between. The CDR3 length is 16 residues. The CDR3 spells CASSILNLRPNTEAFF. The CDR3 nucleotides are TGTGCCAGCAGTATCCTCAATCTACGACCGAACACTGAAGCTTTCTTT.

This chain's CDR3 is CASSSQTGTINEQFF. DNA for the CDR3: TGTGCCAGCAGCTCTCAGACCGGGACAATAAATGAGCAGTTCTTC. The genes are TRBV7-3 and TRBJ2-1; tentatively, D is TRBD1 (6 bases). Germline CDR1 SGHTA, CDR2 FQGTGA. Trimming cost V 4 bases and J 7 bases, with 17 bases left between them. The CDR3 loop spans 15 amino acids.

The chain has TRBV11-2 and TRBJ1-1; D gene ambiguous. The CDR3 is 13 residues long. V was cut by 2 bases and J by 1 base, with 5 bases left in between. Germline CDR1 is SGHAT and CDR2 is FQNNGV. The DNA of the CDR3 is TGTGCCAGCAGCTTACAACCGAACACTGAAGCTTTCTTT. Residues: CASSLQPNTEAFF.

This chain uses TRBV2 with TRBJ1-4; D gene uncertain. The CDR3 runs 14 residues. V lost 5 bases and J lost 5, with 12 bases in between. Germline V gene lookup returns CDR1 SNHLY and CDR2 FYNNEI. The CDR3, as DNA: TGTGCCAGCAGTCTGTGGAGGAGGAATGAAAAACTGTTTTTT. This encodes CASSLWRRNEKLFF.

This clone has just one count. The J gene is TRBJ2-7, the V gene TRBV27; D unclear. V lost 6 bases, J lost 6 bases, and 21 bases lay in between. The CDR3 is made up of 15 amino acids. The V gene's germline CDR1 is MNHEY and CDR2 SMNVEV (reference sequence). The CDR3 nucleotides are TGTGCCAGCAGACCACTCCGCCTGGGTGTGGGCGAGCAGTACTTC. Translation: CASRPLRLGVGEQYF.

On this clone: Other DNA sequences from this sample encode an identical CDR3 as well. The chain links TRBV27 to TRBJ1-2, with D unclear. The CDR3 runs to 13 residues. Trimming pared 5 bases from V and 3 bases from J, leaving 10 bases between. CDR1 and CDR2 (germline): MNHEY, SMNVEV (reference sequence). In DNA, the CDR3 is TGTGCCAGCAGTCTCCGGGGTTACTATGGCTACACCTTC. Translated, it gives CASSLRGYYGYTF.

V is TRBV6-5 and J is TRBJ1-2, with D unresolved. The CDR3 is made up of 12 amino acids. Germline CDR1 MNHEY, CDR2 SVGAGI. Trimming took 6 bases from V and 8 from J, leaving 13 bases between them. The CDR3 DNA reads TGTGCCAGCAGGCAGACGGCTATAGGCTACACCTTC. Protein product: CASRQTAIGYTF.

This chain links TRBV6-5 with TRBJ1-2; 7 positions agree with TRBD1. The CDR3 covers 16 residues. J lost 4 bases, V lost 0 bases, and 8 bases had no gene match. In germline, CDR1 is MNHEY, CDR2 SVGAGI. The CDR3 sequence is CASSYSRDSQSYGYTF. The CDR3 DNA follows: TGTGCCAGCAGTTACTCTCGGGACAGCCAGAGCTATGGCTACACCTTC.

The rearrangement uses TRBV27 and TRBJ2-7, with a weak D call TRBD1 (6 bases). V was cut by 5 bases and J by 3 bases, with 20 bases left in between. CDR1 is MNHEY and CDR2 is SMNVEV in the germline V gene (reference sequence). The CDR3 is 16 amino acids. CDR3 sequence reads: CASSSRGSSQFYEQYF. The CDR3 DNA follows: TGTGCCAGCAGTAGCAGGGGATCGAGCCAGTTCTACGAGCAGTACTTC.

This clone was observed a single time. The J gene is TRBJ1-2, the V gene TRBV6-5; D uncertain. Trimming took off 0 bases at V and 9 bases at J, with 14 bases between the two ends. The CDR3 has 14 amino acids. Germline V gene lookup returns CDR1 MNHEY and CDR2 SVGAGI. The CDR3, as DNA: TGTGCCAGCAGTTACTCGAACCAGGATTCGAGCTACACCTTC. It encodes CASSYSNQDSSYTF.